A selection of T cell receptor beta chains follows, all from one sample in a study of shared clonotypes between healthy human individuals. Sequencing was performed with immunoSEQ multiplex PCR; in TCRdb, only in-frame clones are kept and a portion is missing. The sample records millions of clones, over 85% being singletons. Specimen: naive CD4+ T cells sorted from blood. These receptors were collected from a man aged 18 to 35 in good health. The CDR3 runs from the conserved cysteine through the conserved F or W. Each record gives: D gene, clone size, J gene, V gene, CDR3 protein, CDR3 DNA. D genes are given only for firm matches. Expanded clones are given a class, and other clones once, few, many or no size at all.

D gene: .
clone size: .
J gene: TRBJ2-7
V gene: TRBV5-1
CDR3 protein: CASSLADRGGEQYF
CDR3 DNA: TGCGCCAGCAGCTTGGCCGATAGGGGCGGGGAGCAGTACTTC

D gene: .
clone size: .
J gene: TRBJ2-2
V gene: TRBV2
CDR3 protein: CASRSRENTGELFF
CDR3 DNA: TGTGCCAGCAGGTCCAGGGAGAACACCGGGGAGCTGTTTTTT

D gene: .
clone size: .
J gene: TRBJ2-7
V gene: TRBV28
CDR3 protein: CASRTGVGKALYEQYF
CDR3 DNA: TGTGCCAGCCGCACCGGGGTGGGAAAGGCTCTCTACGAGCAGTACTTC

D gene: TRBD2
clone size: once
J gene: TRBJ2-7
V gene: TRBV18
CDR3 protein: CASSPTLAGGTYEQYF
CDR3 DNA: TGTGCCAGCTCACCAACACTAGCGGGGGGCACCTACGAGCAGTACTTC

D gene: .
clone size: .
J gene: TRBJ1-3
V gene: TRBV12-5
CDR3 protein: CASARGGFGNTIYF
CDR3 DNA: TGTGCTAGTGCCCGGGGTGGGTTTGGAAACACCATATATTTT

D gene: .
clone size: .
J gene: TRBJ1-1
V gene: TRBV27
CDR3 protein: CASSAQLTNTEAFF
CDR3 DNA: TGTGCCAGCAGTGCCCAGCTAACGAACACTGAAGCTTTCTTT

D gene: .
clone size: .
J gene: TRBJ2-7
V gene: TRBV10-1
CDR3 protein: CASSELMASEQYF
CDR3 DNA: TGCGCCAGCTCGGAGCTAATGGCAAGCGAGCAGTACTTC

D gene: .
clone size: .
J gene: TRBJ2-3
V gene: TRBV7-3
CDR3 protein: CASSLGGRTDTQYF
CDR3 DNA: TGTGCCAGCAGCTTAGGGGGGCGCACAGATACGCAGTATTTT

D gene: .
clone size: .
J gene: TRBJ2-1
V gene: TRBV19
CDR3 protein: CASSTYSSSYNEQFF
CDR3 DNA: TGTGCCAGTAGTACCTACTCGAGCTCCTACAATGAGCAGTTCTTC

D gene: .
clone size: .
J gene: TRBJ2-1
V gene: TRBV6-1
CDR3 protein: CASRLGGTASNEQFF
CDR3 DNA: TGTGCCAGCAGGCTGGGAGGGACAGCCAGCAATGAGCAGTTCTTC

D gene: .
clone size: .
J gene: TRBJ2-7
V gene: TRBV27
CDR3 protein: CASSLGRATYEQYF
CDR3 DNA: TGTGCCAGCAGTTTGGGCCGGGCTACCTACGAGCAGTACTTC

D gene: .
clone size: .
J gene: TRBJ1-3
V gene: TRBV30
CDR3 protein: CAWSRQGGNTIYF
CDR3 DNA: TGTGCCTGGAGTCGTCAGGGAGGAAACACCATATATTTT

D gene: .
clone size: .
J gene: TRBJ2-1
V gene: TRBV6-6
CDR3 protein: CASSSDYNEQFF
CDR3 DNA: TGTGCCAGCAGCTCAGACTACAATGAGCAGTTCTTC

D gene: TRBD2
clone size: .
J gene: TRBJ2-3
V gene: TRBV7-8
CDR3 protein: CASSPPGAGGWFADTQYF
CDR3 DNA: TGTGCCAGCAGCCCACCCGGGGCGGGGGGGTGGTTCGCAGATACGCAGTATTTT

D gene: .
clone size: .
J gene: TRBJ1-1
V gene: TRBV28
CDR3 protein: CASSSTANTEAFF
CDR3 DNA: TGTGCCAGCAGTTCAACAGCGAACACTGAAGCTTTCTTT

D gene: .
clone size: once
J gene: TRBJ2-7
V gene: TRBV18
CDR3 protein: CASSPRLAGEAYEQYF
CDR3 DNA: TGTGCCAGCTCACCAAGGCTTGCCGGGGAGGCCTACGAGCAGTACTTC

D gene: .
clone size: .
J gene: TRBJ1-2
V gene: TRBV30
CDR3 protein: CAWSEGAAYGYTF
CDR3 DNA: TGTGCCTGGAGTGAAGGAGCAGCCTATGGCTACACCTTC

D gene: TRBD2
clone size: .
J gene: TRBJ2-5
V gene: TRBV30
CDR3 protein: CAWSGLRGGLGTQYF
CDR3 DNA: TGTGCCTGGAGTGGCCTCCGGGGGGGCTTAGGGACCCAGTACTTC

D gene: .
clone size: .
J gene: TRBJ2-5
V gene: TRBV18
CDR3 protein: CASSPRTRVQETQYF
CDR3 DNA: TGTGCCAGCTCACCACGTACAAGGGTACAAGAGACCCAGTACTTC

D gene: .
clone size: .
J gene: TRBJ1-1
V gene: TRBV20-1
CDR3 protein: CSAPNTEAFF
CDR3 DNA: TGCAGTGCTCCCAACACTGAAGCTTTCTTT

D gene: .
clone size: .
J gene: TRBJ1-4
V gene: TRBV4-1
CDR3 protein: CASSLMDSRFATNEKLFF
CDR3 DNA: TGCGCCAGCAGCCTTATGGACAGCCGCTTTGCAACTAATGAAAAACTGTTTTTT

D gene: .
clone size: .
J gene: TRBJ1-1
V gene: TRBV11-2
CDR3 protein: CASSLRVNTEAFF
CDR3 DNA: TGTGCCAGCAGCCTTCGGGTGAACACTGAAGCTTTCTTT

D gene: .
clone size: .
J gene: TRBJ1-6
V gene: TRBV18
CDR3 protein: CASSPPLGLPLHF
CDR3 DNA: TGTGCCAGCTCACCACCGTTGGGACTACCCCTCCACTTT

D gene: .
clone size: .
J gene: TRBJ2-3
V gene: TRBV5-1
CDR3 protein: CASSFAPAGTDTQYF
CDR3 DNA: TGCGCCAGCAGCTTTGCGCCGGCGGGGACAGATACGCAGTATTTT

D gene: .
clone size: .
J gene: TRBJ2-3
V gene: TRBV20-1
CDR3 protein: CSGGLDTQYF
CDR3 DNA: TGCAGTGGGGGGCTAGATACGCAGTATTTT

D gene: .
clone size: .
J gene: TRBJ1-4
V gene: TRBV6-1
CDR3 protein: CASSNSATNEKLFF
CDR3 DNA: TGTGCCAGCAGCAACTCTGCAACTAATGAAAAACTGTTTTTT

D gene: TRBD1
clone size: .
J gene: TRBJ2-7
V gene: TRBV19
CDR3 protein: CASSPLTGAIYEQYF
CDR3 DNA: TGTGCCAGTAGTCCCCTCACAGGGGCAATCTACGAGCAGTACTTC

D gene: TRBD2
clone size: .
J gene: TRBJ2-7
V gene: TRBV28
CDR3 protein: CASSEGGGTYEQYF
CDR3 DNA: TGTGCCAGCAGTGAAGGCGGGGGGACCTACGAGCAGTACTTC

D gene: TRBD2
clone size: .
J gene: TRBJ2-7
V gene: TRBV5-4
CDR3 protein: CASSPGGGGGEQYF
CDR3 DNA: TGTGCCAGCAGCCCTGGGGGGGGTGGCGGCGAGCAGTACTTC

D gene: .
clone size: .
J gene: TRBJ2-5
V gene: TRBV4-1
CDR3 protein: CASSQIPGVGQETQYF
CDR3 DNA: TGCGCCAGCAGCCAAATTCCAGGGGTAGGCCAAGAGACCCAGTACTTC

D gene: .
clone size: few
J gene: TRBJ1-4
V gene: TRBV11-3
CDR3 protein: CASSPDEKLFF
CDR3 DNA: TGTGCCAGCAGCCCCGATGAAAAACTGTTTTTT

D gene: TRBD1
clone size: once
J gene: TRBJ2-7
V gene: TRBV6-5
CDR3 protein: CASSSGQGFYEQYF
CDR3 DNA: TGTGCCAGCAGTTCGGGACAGGGTTTCTACGAGCAGTACTTC

D gene: TRBD1
clone size: once
J gene: TRBJ2-2
V gene: TRBV19
CDR3 protein: CASSSGQGRTGELFF
CDR3 DNA: TGTGCCAGTAGTTCGGGACAGGGTAGGACCGGGGAGCTGTTTTTT

D gene: TRBD1
clone size: once
J gene: TRBJ2-7
V gene: TRBV6-5
CDR3 protein: CASVSGTGGAYEQYF
CDR3 DNA: TGTGCCAGCGTCTCCGGGACAGGGGGCGCCTACGAGCAGTACTTC

D gene: .
clone size: .
J gene: TRBJ2-4
V gene: TRBV4-1
CDR3 protein: CASSPKGGDQNIQYF
CDR3 DNA: TGCGCCAGCAGCCCAAAAGGAGGGGACCAAAACATTCAGTACTTC

D gene: TRBD1
clone size: once
J gene: TRBJ2-7
V gene: TRBV5-4
CDR3 protein: CASSKDRGREQYF
CDR3 DNA: TGTGCCAGCAGCAAGGACAGGGGGCGCGAGCAGTACTTC

D gene: .
clone size: .
J gene: TRBJ1-1
V gene: TRBV5-1
CDR3 protein: CASSLAGLGTEAFF
CDR3 DNA: TGCGCCAGCAGCTTGGCAGGGTTGGGGACTGAAGCTTTCTTT

D gene: .
clone size: once
J gene: TRBJ1-3
V gene: TRBV7-2
CDR3 protein: CASSFGGLISGNTIYF
CDR3 DNA: TGTGCCAGCAGCTTCGGGGGTCTGATCTCTGGAAACACCATATATTTT

D gene: .
clone size: .
J gene: TRBJ1-2
V gene: TRBV6-5
CDR3 protein: CASSRAANYGYTF
CDR3 DNA: TGTGCCAGCAGTCGAGCTGCTAACTATGGCTACACCTTC

D gene: .
clone size: .
J gene: TRBJ2-2
V gene: TRBV7-2
CDR3 protein: CASSPAAANTGELFF
CDR3 DNA: TGTGCCAGCAGCCCAGCGGCAGCGAACACCGGGGAGCTGTTTTTT

D gene: TRBD2
clone size: .
J gene: TRBJ2-7
V gene: TRBV19
CDR3 protein: CASSRNWLAGVYEQYF
CDR3 DNA: TGTGCCAGTAGCCGTAACTGGCTAGCGGGGGTTTACGAGCAGTACTTC

D gene: .
clone size: few
J gene: TRBJ1-5
V gene: TRBV28
CDR3 protein: CASISRFGGSNQPQHF
CDR3 DNA: TGTGCCAGCATCTCCAGGTTTGGGGGCTCAAATCAGCCCCAGCATTTT